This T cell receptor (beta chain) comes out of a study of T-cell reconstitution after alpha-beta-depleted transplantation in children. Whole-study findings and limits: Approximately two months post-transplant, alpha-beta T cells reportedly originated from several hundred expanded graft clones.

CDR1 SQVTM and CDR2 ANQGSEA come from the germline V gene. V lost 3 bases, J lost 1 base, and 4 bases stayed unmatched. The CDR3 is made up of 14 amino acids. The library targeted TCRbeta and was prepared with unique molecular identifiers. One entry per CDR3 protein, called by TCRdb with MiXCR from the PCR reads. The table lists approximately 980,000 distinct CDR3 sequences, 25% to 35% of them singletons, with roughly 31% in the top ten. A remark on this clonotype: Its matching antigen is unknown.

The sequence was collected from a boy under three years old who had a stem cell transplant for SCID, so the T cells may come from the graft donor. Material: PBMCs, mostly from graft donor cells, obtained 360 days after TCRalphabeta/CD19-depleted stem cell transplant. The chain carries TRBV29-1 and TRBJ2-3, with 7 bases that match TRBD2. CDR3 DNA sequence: TGCAGCGTTGATTTCGCGGGAGGCACAGATACGCAGTATTTT. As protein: CSVDFAGGTDTQYF.